These 13 T cell receptor beta chains originate from one sample sequenced in a study of blood T cell repertoires in COVID-19. Profiled with immunoSEQ multiplex PCR; TCRdb holds only in-frame clones, not every one. The sample includes some 200,000 clones, about 90% of them seen just once. Sequenced material: PBMCs or T cells enriched from blood (not recorded which). The source is a woman in her twenties or thirties who had recovered from COVID-19.

This chain connects TRBV7-9 to TRBJ1-1; weak D call: TRBD1 (6 bases). Between the trimmed V and J ends, which lost 5 bases and 8 bases, there was a span of 12 bases. From germline, CDR1 is SEHNR and CDR2 FQNEAQ (reference sequence). This CDR3 comprises 12 residues. In DNA form, the CDR3 reads TGTGCCAGCAGCAACGGACAGCACGAAGCTTTCTTT. Encoded protein: CASSNGQHEAFF.

The rearrangement joins TRBV7-3 to TRBJ2-3, with TRBD2 matching 11 bases. Germline loops: CDR1 SGHTA, CDR2 FQGTGA. The CDR3 extends over 16 amino acids. Losses at the gene ends were 4 bases for V and 0 bases for J; bases not matched to a gene: 3. The CDR3 DNA reads as TGTGCCAGCAGCTCGGGGACTAGCGGAAGCACAGATACGCAGTATTTT. As protein: CASSSGTSGSTDTQYF.

The rearrangement links TRBV10-3 to TRBJ1-5, with D tentatively TRBD1 (5 bases). Germline CDR1 reads ENHRY; CDR2 reads SYGVKD. This CDR3 has 15 amino acids. Trimming removed 0 bases from V and 7 bases from J, with 13 bases in between. The CDR3 is CAISESGREGQPQHF. DNA for the CDR3: TGTGCCATCAGTGAGTCCGGCAGGGAAGGGCAGCCCCAGCATTTT.

V gene TRBV12-3 or TRBV12-4 combines with J gene TRBJ2-1, with D perhaps matching TRBD2 (6 bases). V shed 5 bases and J shed 5 bases, with 10 bases lying between them. The CDR3 spans 13 residues. The CDR3 loop reads CASSTGLHNEQFF. CDR3 DNA: TGTGCCAGCAGTACGGGACTCCACAATGAGCAGTTCTTC.

The chain combines TRBV6-2 or TRBV6-3 with TRBJ2-7; 7 bases match TRBD2. The CDR3 runs 14 residues. V shed 5 bases and J 7 bases; nucleotides not matched to a gene: 11. CDR1 and CDR2 (germline): MNHEY, SVGEGT. The CDR3 nucleotides are TGTGCCAGCAGTCCGGGACTAAGAGTGGGGGAGCAGTACTTC. Residues: CASSPGLRVGEQYF.

Written as DNA, the CDR3 is TGTGCCAGCAGCGCGGGGCCGACTGGCTACGAGCAGTACTTC. This gives the protein CASSAGPTGYEQYF. The V call is TRBV14, the J call TRBJ2-7, with D perhaps TRBD2 (6 bases). Trimming cost V 5 bases and J 3 bases, with 14 bases left between them. The CDR3 is made up of 14 amino acids. The germline CDR1 and CDR2 sequences are SGHDN and FVKESK.

Details on this clone: In the same sample, other DNA sequences code for this CDR3. The chain carries TRBV19 and TRBJ1-2, with 7 bases matching TRBD1. Germline V gene data show CDR1 as LNHDA and CDR2 as SQIVND (reference sequence). The CDR3 totals 14 residues. The J segment lost 0 bases and the V segment lost 4 bases, leaving 2 bases of the junction unmatched. The CDR3 protein is CASSRQGANYGYTF. Written as DNA, the CDR3 is TGTGCCAGTAGTAGACAGGGAGCTAACTATGGCTACACCTTC.

The chain couples TRBV30 to TRBJ2-4; D not resolved. V lost 2 bases and J 3 bases, leaving 23 bases between the germline ends. The CDR3 runs to 18 residues. Germline assignment: CDR1 GTSNPN and CDR2 SVGIG (reference sequence). CDR3 region: CAWSLSLWAGKHKNIQYF. The CDR3 nucleotides read TGTGCCTGGAGTCTCTCCCTATGGGCAGGAAAACACAAAAACATTCAGTACTTC.

This chain links TRBV5-4 with TRBJ2-1; D remains unclear. This CDR3 region has 13 residues. Trimming removed 8 bases at V and 5 bases at J, with 14 bases between. Germline CDR1 is SGHNT and CDR2 is YYREEE (reference sequence). CDR3 in DNA: TGTGCCAGTAGCCTCGACTCTAACAATGAGCAGTTCTTC. It codes for CASSLDSNNEQFF.

This chain uses TRBV6-2 or TRBV6-3 with TRBJ1-5; possibly TRBD1 for D (6 bases). The CDR3 totals 13 residues. The ends were cut back, 6 bases at V and 4 bases at J, with 10 bases in the middle. Germline CDR1 MNHEY, CDR2 SVGEGT. The chain's CDR3 is CASSPGVNQPQHF. CDR3 coding DNA: TGTGCCAGCAGCCCAGGGGTAAATCAGCCCCAGCATTTT.

The chain recombines TRBV18 with TRBJ1-1; D might be TRBD1 (6 bases). V shed 4 bases and J shed 1 base, with 16 bases lying between them. The CDR3 totals 16 residues. The germline V gene has CDR1 KGHSH and CDR2 LQKENI. This CDR3 is CASSLQTGHQNTEAFF. CDR3 DNA: TGTGCCAGCTCACTACAGACGGGACACCAGAACACTGAAGCTTTCTTT.

The rearrangement links TRBV12-5 to TRBJ1-2; unclear D gene. There are 12 residues in the CDR3. V gave up 6 bases and J gave up 3 bases, with 8 bases separating them. The germline V gene has CDR1 LGHNT and CDR2 FRNRAP. The chain's CDR3 is CASGARYYGYTF. Here the CDR3 DNA reads TGTGCTAGTGGCGCCCGGTACTATGGCTACACCTTC.

The CDR3 reads CASSPRPDNSPLHF. For the CDR3, the DNA is TGTGCCAGCTCACCACGTCCAGATAATTCACCCCTCCACTTT. J is TRBJ1-6 and V is TRBV18; D uncertain. The CDR3 consists of 14 residues. Germline CDR1 reads KGHSH; CDR2 reads LQKENI. The V gene lost 1 base and the J gene lost 5 bases, with 6 bases spanning the gap.